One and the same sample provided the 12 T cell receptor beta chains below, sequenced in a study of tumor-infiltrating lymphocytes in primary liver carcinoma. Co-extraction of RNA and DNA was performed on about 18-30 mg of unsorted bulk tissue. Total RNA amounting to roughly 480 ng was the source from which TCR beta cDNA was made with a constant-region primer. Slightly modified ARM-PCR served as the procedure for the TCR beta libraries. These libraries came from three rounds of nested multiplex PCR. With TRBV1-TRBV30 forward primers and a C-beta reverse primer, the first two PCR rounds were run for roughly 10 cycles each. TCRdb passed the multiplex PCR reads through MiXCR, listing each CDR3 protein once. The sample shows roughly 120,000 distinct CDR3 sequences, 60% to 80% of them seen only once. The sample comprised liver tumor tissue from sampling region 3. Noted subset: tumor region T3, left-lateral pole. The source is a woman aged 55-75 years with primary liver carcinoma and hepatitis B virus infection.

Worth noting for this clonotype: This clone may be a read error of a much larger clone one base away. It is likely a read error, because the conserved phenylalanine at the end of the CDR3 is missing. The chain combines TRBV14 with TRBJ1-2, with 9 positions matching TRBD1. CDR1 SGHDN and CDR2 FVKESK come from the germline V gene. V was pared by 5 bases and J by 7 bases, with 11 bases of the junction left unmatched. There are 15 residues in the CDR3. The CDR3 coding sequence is TGTGCCAGCAGCGTCGGGACAGGGAATTATGGTGGCTACACCTTA. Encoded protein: CASSVGTGNYGGYTL.

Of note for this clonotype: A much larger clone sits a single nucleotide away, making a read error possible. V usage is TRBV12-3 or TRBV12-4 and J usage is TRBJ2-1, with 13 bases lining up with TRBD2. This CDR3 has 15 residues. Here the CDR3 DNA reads TGTGCCAGCAGTTTAGCGGGGACTAGCGGGAATGAGCGGTTCTTC. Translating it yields CASSLAGTSGNERFF.

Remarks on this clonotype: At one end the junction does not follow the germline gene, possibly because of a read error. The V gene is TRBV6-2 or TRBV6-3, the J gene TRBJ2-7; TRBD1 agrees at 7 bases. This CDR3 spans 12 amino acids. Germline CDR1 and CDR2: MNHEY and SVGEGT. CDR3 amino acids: CDSSYRGYERYF. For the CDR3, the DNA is TGTGACAGCAGTTACAGGGGATACGAGCGGTACTTC.

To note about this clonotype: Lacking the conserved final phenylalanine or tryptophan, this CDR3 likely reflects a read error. The CDR3 DNA reads TGTGTCAGCAGCTTCGGACTTGGGCGGGAGGACACTGAAGCTTTCTTA. Protein sequence: CVSSFGLGREDTEAFL. This chain links TRBV5-4 with TRBJ1-1; D gene unclear. CDR1 SGHNT and CDR2 YYREEE come from the germline V gene (reference sequence). This CDR3 is built from 16 residues.

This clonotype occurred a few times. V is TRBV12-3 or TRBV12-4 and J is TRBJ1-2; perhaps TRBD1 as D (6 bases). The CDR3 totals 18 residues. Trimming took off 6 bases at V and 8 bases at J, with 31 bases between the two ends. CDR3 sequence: CASSGRGGRPTTSVGYTF. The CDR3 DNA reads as TGTGCCAGCAGCGGAAGGGGGGGGCGCCCCACAACTAGCGTAGGCTACACCTTC.

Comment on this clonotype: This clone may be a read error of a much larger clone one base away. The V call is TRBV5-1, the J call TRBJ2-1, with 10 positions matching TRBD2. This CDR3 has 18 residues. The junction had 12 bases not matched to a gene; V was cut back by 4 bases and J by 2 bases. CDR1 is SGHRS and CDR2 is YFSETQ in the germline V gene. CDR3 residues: CASSVGSGRLGTYNEQFF. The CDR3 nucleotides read TGCGCCAGCAGCGTGGGTAGCGGGAGGCTCGGTACCTACAATGAGCAGTTCTTC.

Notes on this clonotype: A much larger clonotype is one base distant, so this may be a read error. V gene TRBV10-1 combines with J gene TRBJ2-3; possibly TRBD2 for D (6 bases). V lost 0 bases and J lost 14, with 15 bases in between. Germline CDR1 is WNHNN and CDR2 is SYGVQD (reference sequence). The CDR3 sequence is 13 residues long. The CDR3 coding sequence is TGCGCCAGCAGTGAGTCTCTAACGGGAGTTGGGTATTTT. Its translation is CASSESLTGVGYF.

The CDR3 nucleotides read TGCAGCGCCCGTCGGTACACAGATACGCAGTATTTT. The encoded protein is CSARRYTDTQYF. The V call is TRBV29-1, the J call TRBJ2-3; the D is unclear. The ends were cut back, 7 bases at V and 2 bases at J, with 10 bases in the middle. Germline CDR1 and CDR2: SQVTM and ANQGSEA. There are 12 residues in the CDR3.

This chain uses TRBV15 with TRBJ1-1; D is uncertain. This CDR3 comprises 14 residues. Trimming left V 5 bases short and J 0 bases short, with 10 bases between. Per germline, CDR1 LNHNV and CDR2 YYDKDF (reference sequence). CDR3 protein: CATSSLPLNTEAFF. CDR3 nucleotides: TGTGCCACCAGCTCTCTTCCCCTGAACACTGAAGCTTTCTTT.

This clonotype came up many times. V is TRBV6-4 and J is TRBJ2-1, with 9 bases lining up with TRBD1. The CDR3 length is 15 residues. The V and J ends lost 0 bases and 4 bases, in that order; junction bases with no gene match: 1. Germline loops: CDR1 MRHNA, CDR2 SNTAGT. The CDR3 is CASSDSTGGYNEQFF. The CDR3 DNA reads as TGTGCCAGCAGTGACTCGACAGGGGGTTACAATGAGCAGTTCTTC.

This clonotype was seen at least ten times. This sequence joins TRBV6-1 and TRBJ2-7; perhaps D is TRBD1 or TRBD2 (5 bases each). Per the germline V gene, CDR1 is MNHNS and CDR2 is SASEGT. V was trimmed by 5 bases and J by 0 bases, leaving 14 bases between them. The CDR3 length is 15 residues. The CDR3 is CASSLEGTGSYEQYF. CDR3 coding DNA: TGTGCCAGCAGTTTAGAAGGGACGGGCTCCTACGAGCAGTACTTC.

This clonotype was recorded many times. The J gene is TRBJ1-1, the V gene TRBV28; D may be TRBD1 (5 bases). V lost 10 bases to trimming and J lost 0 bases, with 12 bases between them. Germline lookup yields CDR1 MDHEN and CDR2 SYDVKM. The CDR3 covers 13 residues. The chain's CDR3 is CATLTVMNTEAFF. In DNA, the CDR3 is TGTGCCACCTTGACAGTCATGAACACTGAAGCTTTCTTT. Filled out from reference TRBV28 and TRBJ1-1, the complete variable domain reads DVKVTQSSRYLVKRTGEKVFLECVQDMDHENMFWYRQDPGLGLRLIYFSYDVKMKEKGDIPEGYSVSREKKERFSLILESASTNQTSMYLCATLTVMNTEAFFGQGTRLTVV.